Listed below are T cell receptor beta chains from one sample, sequenced in a study of Graves' ophthalmopathy and Graves' hyperthyroidism. TCRdb redid the calling of the multiplex PCR reads with MiXCR, one entry per CDR3 protein. The data show roughly 400,000 distinct CDR3 sequences, just over 15% seen once. The sample comprised peripheral blood. These receptors all come from a young woman with stable Graves' hyperthyroidism. The CDR3 runs from the conserved cysteine through the conserved F or W. Fields, in order: CDR3 protein, CDR3 DNA, J gene, D gene, V gene, clone size. The D gene is left open where the match is weak. Expanded clones are given a class, and other clones once, few, many or no size at all.

CDR3aa: CASTETPLSGANVLTF
CDR3nt: TGTGCCAGCACCGAAACCCCCCTCTCTGGGGCCAACGTCCTGACTTTC
j_gene: TRBJ2-6
d_gene: .
v_gene: TRBV6-1
abundance: few

CDR3aa: CASTSLAGGYQETQYF
CDR3nt: TGTGCCAGCACCTCATTAGCGGGGGGATATCAAGAGACCCAGTACTTC
j_gene: TRBJ2-5
d_gene: TRBD2
v_gene: TRBV6-1
abundance: many

CDR3aa: CASRPPAGSGRVAF
CDR3nt: TGCGCCAGCAGACCTCCCGCAGGGTCGGGCCGGGTAGCCTTC
j_gene: TRBJ1-2
d_gene: .
v_gene: TRBV5-1
abundance: few

CDR3aa: CASSERGGFWNQPQHF
CDR3nt: TGTGCCAGCAGTGAAAGAGGGGGGTTTTGGAATCAGCCCCAGCATTTT
j_gene: TRBJ1-5
d_gene: .
v_gene: TRBV6-1
abundance: many

CDR3aa: CASSANRGQGIYEQYF
CDR3nt: TGTGCCAGCAGTGCCAACAGGGGGCAGGGGATCTACGAGCAGTACTTC
j_gene: TRBJ2-7
d_gene: TRBD1
v_gene: TRBV6-1
abundance: many

CDR3aa: CASSSRQEDNYGYTF
CDR3nt: TGTGCCAGTAGTTCACGACAGGAAGATAACTATGGCTACACCTTC
j_gene: TRBJ1-2
d_gene: .
v_gene: TRBV19
abundance: many

CDR3aa: CASSLVGTGGTYEQYF
CDR3nt: TGTGCCAGCAGCTTAGTCGGTACAGGTGGGACCTACGAGCAGTACTTC
j_gene: TRBJ2-7
d_gene: .
v_gene: TRBV7-8
abundance: many

CDR3aa: CASSPFGQPNTEAFF
CDR3nt: TGTGCCAGCAGCCCCTTCGGACAGCCGAACACTGAAGCTTTCTTT
j_gene: TRBJ1-1
d_gene: .
v_gene: TRBV3-1
abundance: few

CDR3aa: CASSLANNAGVGELFF
CDR3nt: TGTGCCAGCAGCTTAGCCAACAACGCGGGGGTCGGGGAGCTGTTTTTT
j_gene: TRBJ2-2
d_gene: TRBD2
v_gene: TRBV7-2
abundance: many

CDR3aa: CASSRGDRPIEAFF
CDR3nt: TGTGCCAGCAGCCGAGGGGACCGTCCAATTGAAGCTTTCTTT
j_gene: TRBJ1-1
d_gene: .
v_gene: TRBV5-5
abundance: many

CDR3aa: CVIRVVGETQYF
CDR3nt: TGTGTCATCAGGGTGGTCGGTGAGACCCAGTACTTC
j_gene: TRBJ2-5
d_gene: .
v_gene: TRBV6-1
abundance: .

CDR3aa: CATRGQGTTGELFF
CDR3nt: TGTGCCACCAGAGGTCAGGGGACCACCGGGGAGCTGTTTTTT
j_gene: TRBJ2-2
d_gene: .
v_gene: TRBV24-1
abundance: many

CDR3aa: CSATEGMRNTEAFF
CDR3nt: TGCAGTGCTACCGAGGGAATGAGGAACACTGAAGCTTTCTTT
j_gene: TRBJ1-1
d_gene: .
v_gene: TRBV20-1
abundance: many

CDR3aa: CASSFEANTEAFF
CDR3nt: TGTGCCAGCAGCTTTGAGGCGAACACTGAAGCTTTCTTT
j_gene: TRBJ1-1
d_gene: .
v_gene: TRBV7-6
abundance: many

CDR3aa: CASSHQGSSGNTIYF
CDR3nt: TGCGCCAGCAGCCATCAGGGGAGCTCTGGAAACACCATATATTTT
j_gene: TRBJ1-3
d_gene: .
v_gene: TRBV4-1
abundance: many

CDR3aa: CASRGGSTSYEQYF
CDR3nt: TGTGCCAGCAGAGGGGGGTCTACCTCCTACGAGCAGTACTTC
j_gene: TRBJ2-7
d_gene: .
v_gene: TRBV7-9
abundance: many

CDR3aa: CASRVGQSITYEQYF
CDR3nt: TGTGCCAGCAGGGTGGGACAGAGCATAACCTACGAGCAGTACTTC
j_gene: TRBJ2-7
d_gene: TRBD1
v_gene: TRBV2
abundance: many

CDR3aa: CASSPRDGDQPQHF
CDR3nt: TGTGCCAGCAGCCCCCGGGACGGGGATCAGCCCCAGCATTTT
j_gene: TRBJ1-5
d_gene: .
v_gene: TRBV7-2
abundance: many

CDR3aa: CASSLTGGNTIYF
CDR3nt: TGTGCCAGCAGTCTTACAGGGGGAAACACCATATATTTT
j_gene: TRBJ1-3
d_gene: .
v_gene: TRBV28
abundance: many

CDR3aa: CASSYSGTNAEAFF
CDR3nt: TGTGCCAGCAGTTACTCGGGGACCAACGCTGAAGCTTTCTTT
j_gene: TRBJ1-1
d_gene: .
v_gene: TRBV6-5
abundance: many

CDR3aa: CASGFTLSHETGRYEQYF
CDR3nt: TGTGCCAGCGGATTTACACTCTCGCATGAGACAGGGCGCTACGAGCAGTACTTC
j_gene: TRBJ2-7
d_gene: TRBD1
v_gene: TRBV12-3/TRBV12-4
abundance: many

CDR3aa: CASSQTTGGLNSPLHF
CDR3nt: TGTGCCAGCTCACAGACGACAGGGGGCTTAAATTCACCCCTCCACTTT
j_gene: TRBJ1-6
d_gene: TRBD1
v_gene: TRBV18
abundance: few

CDR3aa: CASSSRTSGGSTGGTQYF
CDR3nt: TGCGCCAGCAGCTCCCGGACTAGCGGGGGTTCCACTGGAGGGACCCAGTACTTC
j_gene: TRBJ2-5
d_gene: TRBD2
v_gene: TRBV5-1
abundance: .

CDR3aa: CSVRAPSYEQYF
CDR3nt: TGCAGCGTCCGGGCCCCGTCCTACGAGCAGTACTTC
j_gene: TRBJ2-7
d_gene: .
v_gene: TRBV29-1
abundance: .

CDR3aa: CASTSGQGARQPQHF
CDR3nt: TGTGCCAGCACCTCGGGACAGGGGGCACGACAGCCCCAGCATTTT
j_gene: TRBJ1-5
d_gene: TRBD1
v_gene: TRBV12-3/TRBV12-4
abundance: .

CDR3aa: CASSSPSGVGTEAFF
CDR3nt: TGTGCCAGCAGTTCGCCGTCAGGGGTGGGCACTGAAGCTTTCTTT
j_gene: TRBJ1-1
d_gene: .
v_gene: TRBV6-5
abundance: many

CDR3aa: CASSQSARIQPQHF
CDR3nt: TGTGCCAGCAGTCAATCAGCCCGGATTCAGCCCCAGCATTTT
j_gene: TRBJ1-5
d_gene: .
v_gene: TRBV3-1
abundance: few

CDR3aa: CASQLYSNQPQHF
CDR3nt: TGTGCCAGCCAGTTGTATAGCAATCAGCCCCAGCATTTT
j_gene: TRBJ1-5
d_gene: .
v_gene: TRBV2
abundance: many

CDR3aa: CASNQDRGRWELFF
CDR3nt: TGTGCCAGCAACCAGGACAGGGGGCGTTGGGAGCTGTTTTTT
j_gene: TRBJ2-2
d_gene: TRBD1
v_gene: TRBV12-3/TRBV12-4
abundance: many

CDR3aa: CSASPGQGIDGYTF
CDR3nt: TGCAGTGCTAGTCCGGGACAGGGGATAGACGGCTACACCTTC
j_gene: TRBJ1-2
d_gene: TRBD1
v_gene: TRBV20-1
abundance: many

CDR3aa: CASSLGAGLGYGYTF
CDR3nt: TGTGCCAGCAGCTTAGGAGCGGGACTGGGCTATGGCTACACCTTC
j_gene: TRBJ1-2
d_gene: .
v_gene: TRBV7-9
abundance: many